The clone carrying this TCR beta chain has more than one count but fewer than ten. Its antigen is unidentified. In germline, CDR1 is MNHNS, CDR2 SASEGT. The J segment lost 8 bases and the V segment lost 1 base, leaving 1 base of the junction unmatched. This CDR3 contains 14 residues. TCRdb recomputed calls from the reads with MiXCR, one row per CDR3 protein. The data show about half a million distinct CDR3 sequences, approximately 46% seen once. The sample belongs to a study of T cell repertoires in cytomegalovirus infection. Overall study: Signatures in public TCR beta sequences pointed to both CMV infection and matching HLA type.

The origin of this receptor is a human donor in good health (CMV status not recorded). Some clones in this sample may be carry-over from other donors' samples. Here the sequenced sample was cultured PBMCs, taken from culture after CMV antigen stimulation. The chain is built from TRBV6-1 and TRBJ1-4, with 10 bases aligning to TRBD1. The CDR3 loop reads CASSEGTGGEKLFF. CDR3 nucleotides: TGTGCCAGCAGTGAAGGGACAGGGGGAGAAAAACTGTTTTTT.